A selection of T cell receptor beta chains follows, all from one sample in a study of blood T cell repertoires in COVID-19. The repertoire was sequenced with immunoSEQ multiplex PCR; TCRdb's copy has only in-frame clones and lacks some. The sample contains 270,000 or so clones, roughly nine tenths of which appear only once. Sequencing was done on a sample of peripheral blood. The receptors derive from a woman aged 40 to 50 who had recovered from COVID-19. CDR3s include the opening cysteine and the closing phenylalanine or tryptophan. A D gene is named only where the DNA matches it firmly. Clone size is stated in some rows and not others, as once, few, many or a class when expanded.

>TRBJ1-2|TRBV7-9|few|TRBD1
CASRPGTGIYGYTF
TGTGCCAGCAGGCCCGGGACAGGGATCTATGGCTACACCTTC
>TRBJ2-3|TRBV15|once|TRBD2
CATSIPGLGDTQYF
TGTGCCACCAGCATTCCGGGACTAGGAGATACGCAGTATTTT
>TRBJ2-3|TRBV28|NA|NA
CASSGQSTDTQYF
TGTGCCAGCAGTGGTCAGAGCACAGATACGCAGTATTTT
>TRBJ1-5|TRBV19|NA|NA
CASSIDRNSNQPQHF
TGTGCCAGTAGCATAGACAGGAATAGCAATCAGCCCCAGCATTTT
>TRBJ1-6|TRBV30|NA|NA
CAWSLGGVNSPLHF
TGTGCCTGGAGCTTGGGCGGGGTTAATTCACCCCTCCACTTT
>TRBJ2-2|TRBV3-1/TRBV3-2|NA|NA
CASSREMGPTTGELFF
TGTGCCAGCAGTCGCGAGATGGGGCCGACCACCGGGGAGCTGTTTTTT
>TRBJ2-7|TRBV6-5|NA|NA
CASRMDGRAHEQYF
TGTGCCAGCAGGATGGACGGCAGGGCCCACGAGCAGTACTTC
>TRBJ2-3|TRBV15|NA|NA
CATSREGGGDTQYF
TGTGCCACCAGCAGAGAGGGAGGGGGGGATACGCAGTATTTT
>TRBJ2-5|TRBV5-4|few|TRBD2
CASSGGSGRQETQYF
TGTGCCAGCAGCGGAGGTAGCGGGAGGCAAGAGACCCAGTACTTC
>TRBJ1-1|TRBV4-1|NA|NA
CASSQDPGSYTEAFF
TGCGCCAGCAGCCAAGACCCAGGGTCGTACACTGAAGCTTTCTTT
>TRBJ2-4|TRBV5-4|NA|NA
CASSSQRPTTKNIQYF
TGTGCCAGCAGCTCCCAGAGACCGACAACCAAAAACATTCAGTACTTC
>TRBJ1-2|TRBV14|NA|NA
CASSQGAFYGYTF
TGTGCCAGCAGCCAAGGGGCTTTCTATGGCTACACCTTC
>TRBJ1-1|TRBV7-9|few|TRBD1
CASSYGQGGVTEAFF
TGTGCCAGCAGCTATGGACAGGGTGGCGTCACTGAAGCTTTCTTT
>TRBJ2-3|TRBV7-9|NA|NA
CASSLAWRSSTDTQYF
TGTGCCAGCAGCTTAGCGTGGAGATCTAGCACAGATACGCAGTATTTT
>TRBJ1-1|TRBV3-1/TRBV3-2|NA|NA
CASSQGQIKAFF
TGTGCCAGCAGCCAAGGACAGATTAAAGCTTTCTTT
>TRBJ2-3|TRBV5-3|NA|TRBD2
CARSAGTSGPDTQYF
TGTGCCAGAAGCGCCGGGACTAGCGGGCCAGATACGCAGTATTTT
>TRBJ1-2|TRBV5-6|NA|TRBD1
CASSYTGGEGYGYTF
TGTGCCAGCAGCTATACAGGGGGCGAGGGCTATGGCTACACCTTC
>TRBJ2-1|TRBV6-5|NA|NA
CASRIRMDWFF
TGTGCCAGCAGGATAAGGATGGACTGGTTCTTC
>TRBJ2-7|TRBV2|NA|TRBD1
CASKRDRGIREQYF
TGTGCCAGCAAACGGGACAGGGGTATTCGGGAGCAGTACTTC
>TRBJ2-1|TRBV7-6|NA|TRBD2
CASSRIKGGGINEQFF
TGTGCCAGCAGCCGGATTAAAGGCGGGGGGATAAATGAGCAGTTCTTC
>TRBJ2-3|TRBV9|NA|TRBD2
CASSVAWKRGDGTDTQYF
TGTGCCAGCAGCGTAGCGTGGAAGCGGGGGGACGGCACAGATACGCAGTATTTT
>TRBJ1-3|TRBV7-9|NA|NA
CASSPTRTASGNTIYF
TGTGCCAGCAGCCCGACTCGAACCGCCTCTGGAAACACCATATATTTT
>TRBJ1-2|TRBV3-1/TRBV3-2|NA|NA
CASSQSGGLSYGYTF
TGTGCCAGCAGCCAATCCGGGGGGCTCAGCTATGGCTACACCTTC
>TRBJ2-5|TRBV23-1|NA|NA
CASSQSVQETQYF
TGCGCCAGCAGTCAATCCGTCCAAGAGACCCAGTACTTC
>TRBJ1-2|TRBV5-4|NA|TRBD1
CASSSARDRGSGMGYTF
TGTGCCAGCAGCTCCGCCCGGGACAGGGGCAGTGGTATGGGCTACACCTTC
>TRBJ1-4|TRBV18|NA|NA
CASSPYADEKLFF
TGTGCCAGCTCACCATATGCGGATGAAAAACTGTTTTTT
>TRBJ2-1|TRBV27|NA|NA
CASRHGGHEQFF
TGTGCCAGCCGGCACGGAGGCCATGAGCAGTTCTTC
>TRBJ2-3|TRBV2|NA|TRBD2
CASSENSGGAWDTQYF
TGTGCCAGCAGTGAAAATAGCGGGGGCGCCTGGGATACGCAGTATTTT
>TRBJ2-1|TRBV10-2|NA|TRBD2
CASSEQGLANEQFF
TGCGCCAGCAGTGAACAGGGACTAGCGAATGAGCAGTTCTTC
>TRBJ2-3|TRBV28|NA|NA
CASSSPRERTDTQYF
TGTGCCAGCAGCTCACCTCGGGAGCGCACAGATACGCAGTATTTT
>TRBJ2-1|TRBV3-1/TRBV3-2|NA|TRBD1
CASSRRQGDGGEQFF
TGTGCCAGCAGCCGTAGACAGGGAGACGGCGGTGAGCAGTTCTTC
>TRBJ1-4|TRBV30|NA|TRBD1
CAWSTRTGHNEKLFF
TGTGCCTGGAGTACTCGGACAGGCCATAATGAAAAACTGTTTTTT
>TRBJ2-1|TRBV6-2/TRBV6-3|NA|TRBD2
CASSQLAGTYNEQFF
TGTGCCAGCAGTCAACTAGCGGGAACTTACAATGAGCAGTTCTTC
>TRBJ1-5|TRBV7-9|NA|NA
CASSRTSGQPQHF
TGTGCCAGCAGCAGGACCTCGGGGCAGCCCCAGCATTTT
>TRBJ1-5|TRBV30|NA|TRBD1
CAWNYQGAGQPQHF
TGTGCCTGGAATTACCAGGGGGCTGGTCAGCCCCAGCATTTT
>TRBJ2-5|TRBV7-2|NA|TRBD2
CASSGSGLAGNQETQYF
TGTGCCAGCAGCGGATCTGGGTTAGCGGGGAACCAAGAGACCCAGTACTTC
>TRBJ2-2|TRBV4-2|NA|TRBD2
CASSQQTSGGPGGELFF
TGTGCCAGCAGCCAACAGACTAGCGGGGGGCCAGGCGGGGAGCTGTTTTTT
>TRBJ1-2|TRBV5-1|NA|NA
CASSPGANYGYTF
TGCGCCAGCAGCCCTGGGGCAAACTATGGCTACACCTTC
>TRBJ1-1|TRBV6-2/TRBV6-3|once|TRBD1
CASSSRPGQLYTEAFF
TGTGCCAGCAGCAGCCGTCCGGGACAGCTATACACTGAAGCTTTCTTT